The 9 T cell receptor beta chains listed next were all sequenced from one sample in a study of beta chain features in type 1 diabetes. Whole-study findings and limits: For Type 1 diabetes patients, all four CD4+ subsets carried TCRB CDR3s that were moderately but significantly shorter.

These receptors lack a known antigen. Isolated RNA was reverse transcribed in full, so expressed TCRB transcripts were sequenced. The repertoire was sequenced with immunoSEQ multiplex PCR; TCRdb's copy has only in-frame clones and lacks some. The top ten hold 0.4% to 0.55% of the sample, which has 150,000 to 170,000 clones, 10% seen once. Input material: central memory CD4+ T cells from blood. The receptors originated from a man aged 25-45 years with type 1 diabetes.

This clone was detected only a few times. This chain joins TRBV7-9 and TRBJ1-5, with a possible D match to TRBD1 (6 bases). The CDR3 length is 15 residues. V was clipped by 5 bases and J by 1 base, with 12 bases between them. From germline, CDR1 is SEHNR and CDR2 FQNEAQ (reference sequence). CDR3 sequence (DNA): TGTGCCAGCAGCAAGACAGGACCCAGCAATCAGCCCCAGCATTTT. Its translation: CASSKTGPSNQPQHF. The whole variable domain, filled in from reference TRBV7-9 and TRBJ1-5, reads DTGVSQNPRHKITKRGQNVTFRCDPISEHNRLYWYRQTLGQGPEFLTYFQNEAQLEKSRLLSDRFSAERPKGSFSTLEIQRTEQGDSAMYLCASSKTGPSNQPQHFGDGTRLSIL.

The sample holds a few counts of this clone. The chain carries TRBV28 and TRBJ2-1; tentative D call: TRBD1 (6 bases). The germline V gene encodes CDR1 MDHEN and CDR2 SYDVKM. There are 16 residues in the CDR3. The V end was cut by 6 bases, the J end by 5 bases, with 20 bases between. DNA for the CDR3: TGTGCCAGCAGAACTACACAGGGTTTTTCGAACAATGAGCAGTTCTTC. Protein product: CASRTTQGFSNNEQFF.

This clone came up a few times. CDR3 protein: CASSPLGLGDQPQHF. Here the CDR3 DNA reads TGTGCCAGCAGTCCGCTCGGCCTGGGCGATCAGCCCCAGCATTTT. This chain uses TRBV25-1 with TRBJ1-5; D remains ambiguous. The CDR3 runs to 15 residues. The V gene's germline CDR1 is MGHDK and CDR2 SYGVNS. Deletions cut 5 bases from V and 5 bases from J, with 16 bases between.

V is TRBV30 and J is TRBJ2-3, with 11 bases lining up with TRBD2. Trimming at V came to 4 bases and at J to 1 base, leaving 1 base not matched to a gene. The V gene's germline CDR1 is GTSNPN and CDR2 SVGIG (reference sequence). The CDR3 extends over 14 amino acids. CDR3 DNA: TGTGCCTGGAAGACTAGCGGGGGCACAGATACGCAGTATTTT. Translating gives CAWKTSGGTDTQYF.

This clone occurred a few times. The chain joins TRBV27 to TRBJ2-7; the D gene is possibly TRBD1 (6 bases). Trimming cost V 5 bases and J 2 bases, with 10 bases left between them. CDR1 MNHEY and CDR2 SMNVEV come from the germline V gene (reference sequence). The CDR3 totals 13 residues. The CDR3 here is CASSPDRAYEQYF. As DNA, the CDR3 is TGTGCCAGCAGTCCGGACAGAGCCTACGAGCAGTACTTC.

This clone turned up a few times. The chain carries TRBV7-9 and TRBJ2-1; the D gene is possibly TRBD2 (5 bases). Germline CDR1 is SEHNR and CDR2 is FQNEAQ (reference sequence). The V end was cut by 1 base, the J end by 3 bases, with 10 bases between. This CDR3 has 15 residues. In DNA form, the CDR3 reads TGTGCCAGCAGCTTAGATATTGGGAGCTACAATGAGCAGTTCTTC. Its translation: CASSLDIGSYNEQFF.

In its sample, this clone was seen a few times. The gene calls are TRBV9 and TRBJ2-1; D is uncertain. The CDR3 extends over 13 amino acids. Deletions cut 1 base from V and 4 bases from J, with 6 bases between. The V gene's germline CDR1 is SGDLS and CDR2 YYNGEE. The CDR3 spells CASSVNYYNEQFF. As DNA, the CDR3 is TGTGCCAGCAGCGTAAACTATTACAATGAGCAGTTCTTC.

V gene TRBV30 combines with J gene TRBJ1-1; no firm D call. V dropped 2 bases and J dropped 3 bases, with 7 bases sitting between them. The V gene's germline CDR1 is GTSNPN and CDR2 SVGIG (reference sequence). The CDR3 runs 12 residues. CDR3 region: CAWSLAYTEAFF. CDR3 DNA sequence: TGTGCCTGGAGTTTGGCCTACACTGAAGCTTTCTTT.

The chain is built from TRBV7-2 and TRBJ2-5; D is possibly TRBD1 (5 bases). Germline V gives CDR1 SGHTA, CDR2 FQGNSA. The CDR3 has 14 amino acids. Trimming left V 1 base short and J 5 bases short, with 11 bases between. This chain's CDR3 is CASSLDQGRETQYF. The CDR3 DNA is TGTGCCAGCAGCTTAGACCAGGGTAGGGAGACCCAGTACTTC.